This TCR beta chain was documented in a study of cytomegalovirus exposure and HLA in healthy donors. Trimming removed 0 bases from V and 2 bases from J; junction bases left unmatched: 17. The CDR3 is 21 amino acids. Germline V gene lookup returns CDR1 WNHNN and CDR2 SYGVQD (reference sequence). Primers included in the PCR were 60 Vbeta and 13 Jbeta primers. The method was immunoSEQ multiplex PCR; TCRdb's version includes in-frame clones alone and lacks a portion of them. This sample's clone table lists over 100,000 clones. The rearrangement joins TRBV10-1 to TRBJ2-3, with TRBD1 identical over 10 bases. The sample comprised PBMCs. The TCR originated in a middle-aged woman in good health and CMV-seropositive. The CDR3 DNA follows: TGCGCCAGCAGTGAGTCGTTCTCCGGGACAGGGGTTCGGACTGACACAGATACGCAGTATTTT. It is translated as CASSESFSGTGVRTDTDTQYF.